This T cell receptor beta chain was recovered during a study of T-cell reconstitution after alpha-beta-depleted transplantation in children. Study outcomes and limitations: About two months after transplant, alpha-beta T cells reportedly came from several hundred expanded graft clones.

V was cut by 6 bases and J by 8 bases, with 20 bases left in between. The length of the CDR3 is 14 residues. The V gene's germline CDR1 is ENHRY and CDR2 SYGVKD. To note about this clonotype: Its antigen is undetermined. This may be a read error: a much more frequent sequence differs by one nucleotide.

Library preparation (for TCRbeta) was performed with unique molecular identifiers. TCRdb used MiXCR to reprocess the PCR reads, holding one entry per CDR3 protein. The table shows about 280,000 distinct CDR3 sequences, with around a tenth occurring only once. The J gene is TRBJ2-7, the V gene TRBV10-3, with D tentatively TRBD1 (6 bases). The sequence derives from a male patient between 2 and 15 years old who had a stem cell transplant for chronic granulomatous disease, so the T cells may come from the graft donor. The sequences come from peripheral blood, collected 180 days after TCRalphabeta/CD19-depleted stem cell transplant. The CDR3, as DNA: TGTGCCATCAGAGCCACAGGGTTGGAATACAAGCAGTACTTC. Translated: CAIRATGLEYKQYF.